This TCR beta chain was obtained from a study of T cells in Graves' hyperthyroidism and ophthalmopathy (dated by TCRdb to about 2019). The study in broad terms: Peripheral blood was sampled at the time of initial diagnosis, prior to any treatment. A discovery cohort of about 96 patients, 43 with Graves' ophthalmopathy and 57 with stable Graves' hyperthyroidism, was used to find distinguishing TCR V-J signatures. Prospective prediction of ophthalmopathy was tested in an independent validation cohort consisting of roughly 19 hyperthyroidism patients and around 16 patients who later progressed to ophthalmopathy. For training and testing, the 100 or so patients in the discovery cohort were randomly divided in a 7:3 ratio. In addition, the study compared T-cell repertoires in thyroid tissue and in blood from roughly six Graves' hyperthyroidism patients. Following sampling, methimazole starting at 30 mg daily was given to hyperthyroidism patients, and high-dose intravenous methylprednisolone was given to ophthalmopathy patients. The paper describes TCR Vbeta CDR3 sequencing of 135 peripheral blood samples, made up of fewer than 50 ophthalmopathy patients, 70 to 75 hyperthyroidism patients and 17 progressor patients.

Stable Graves' hyperthyroidism was defined as the absence of progression to ophthalmopathy over 18 months of follow-up. Hyperthyroidism patients were newly diagnosed, with disease duration under 2 months, and aged 18 to 65 years. Exclusion was applied to patients with uncontrolled infections, other autoimmune diseases, pregnancy or lactation. Diagnoses were based on clinical symptoms, serum thyroxine and TRAb, thyroid ultrasound and orbital computed tomography. PBMCs were isolated from 7.5 to 10 ml of fresh peripheral blood by Ficoll-Paque density gradient centrifugation. Trizol reagent was used to extract total RNA, and RNA quality was then checked on an Agilent 2100 Bioanalyzer. As encoded in the germline V gene, CDR1 is LGHNA while CDR2 is YSLEER. Trimming takes 0 bases off V and 7 bases off J; junction bases not matched to a gene: 4. The CDR3 starts with the cysteine, ends with the phenylalanine, and has 14 residues. Just the 42-base CDR3 DNA is kept, in frame starting at base 1.

Overall study outcomes, separate from this receptor: Most expanded thyroid clonotypes (frequency above 0.001) were also detected in blood, a finding suggesting that blood repertoires may reflect thyroid immune responses. A 13 V-J signature model separated ophthalmopathy from stable hyperthyroidism, with 87.88% sensitivity and 81.08% specificity in cross-validation and 80%/75% in testing. No statistical method was used to set the sample size in advance, and investigators knew the group allocation. In validation, progression to ophthalmopathy was predicted by the model with almost 71% sensitivity and just over 72% specificity, a median of roughly 6.4 months before onset.

This clonotype was seen repeatedly, ten times or more. No cognate antigen has been identified for it. Nothing much larger sits one base from this clone, and base qualities are not available. The TCR beta CDR3 regions were amplified from RNA transcripts. A first-round RT-PCR of the TCR CDR3 used the HTBI primer set with the Qiagen OneStep RT-PCR kit. Libraries were constructed in a second round of multiplex PCR, after which size selection and purification were performed. The libraries were sequenced on an Illumina HiSeq2000 using paired-end 100 bp reads. Under the source paper's analysis protocol: SOAPnuke was used to process the raw data, with reads discarded if the reads contained adapters or uncalled bases, had a mean Phred below 15, or lacked an exact constant-primer or identifier match. High-quality paired reads were merged with COPE v1.2.5, and unique nucleotide sequences were defined as clonotypes. MiTCR v1.1 was used to align the clonotypes against IMGT TRBV, TRBD and TRBJ reference segments. The analysis was restricted to V-J combinations with a frequency above 0.0001, which together covered about 99% of the repertoires. The TCS score was defined as F50 (clonal expansion) divided by E x V (chaos), with BLOSUM62-based TCRdist calculated between CDR3 peptides within each V-J. Welch's t-statistics and random forest reduced 500 to 550 V-J features to roughly 13, which were used in a naive Bayes classifier (R e1071). TCRdb trimmed the raw reads at Q25, called clones with MiXCR and kept productive beta chains. For every CDR3 protein sequence, its rows merge into one entry that carries the most common genes and DNA. The V and J calls shown here were made by TCRdb, not taken from the authors' results. This sample comprises roughly 700,000 distinct CDR3 sequences, approximately 15% of them detected only once. About 14% of the sample belongs to the ten largest clones.

Sequences were obtained from blood. This receptor was taken from a man in his fifties or sixties with Graves' hyperthyroidism. The chain links TRBV4-3 with TRBJ2-7; TRBD1 matches 9 bases in the middle. The bases are TGCGCCAGCAGCCAAGAAGACAGGGGGACTGAGCAGTACTTC. It is translated as CASSQEDRGTEQYF.